This T cell receptor (beta chain) was recovered during a study of blood T cell repertoires in COVID-19. The overall study: Collection of acute and convalescent COVID-19 samples took place in the United States, Italy and Spain. T cells, B-cell-depleted T cells, or PBMCs supplied cDNA or gDNA.

The repertoire was sequenced with immunoSEQ multiplex PCR; TCRdb's copy has only in-frame clones and lacks some. The data show a few hundred thousand clones, roughly 87% seen once. Germline values: CDR1 LGHDT, CDR2 YNNKEL (reference sequence). V was clipped by 4 bases and J by 0 bases, with 16 bases between them. The CDR3 runs to 17 residues. Donors in Cohort 3 counted as recovered after two negative PCRs, clearance, or symptom resolution. This clone was counted once. The clonotype originates from a woman under 30 who had recovered from COVID-19. Sequencing used PBMCs or T cells enriched from blood (not recorded which). V is TRBV3-1 (or the pseudogene TRBV3-2) and J is TRBJ2-1, with no clear D. This CDR3 is CASSPPGSSVSYNEQFF. Here the CDR3 DNA reads TGTGCCAGCAGCCCCCCGGGTTCTTCCGTCTCCTACAATGAGCAGTTCTTC.